The entry below describes one T cell receptor beta chain. This clone was recorded a few times. What this receptor recognizes is not known. Within one base of it there is no much larger clone, and no base qualities were kept. V sheds 6 bases and J sheds 6 bases, leaving 18 bases between their ends. Counted from cysteine to phenylalanine, this CDR3 has 15 amino acids. Only the CDR3 DNA is retained, 45 bases long and in frame from the first base. CDR1 MRHNA and CDR2 SNTAGT were looked up in the germline V gene. Separate from the approximately 730-subject first cohort, the validation cohort of about 120 subjects was the group to which the donors belonged. This entry comes from a study of cytomegalovirus exposure and HLA in healthy donors (dated by TCRdb to 2016 to 2017). For the wider study: The 550 to 750 repertoires of the first cohort and the 120 validation repertoires were produced on the same platform, according to a later analysis. To predict cytomegalovirus infection status, the study combined high-throughput TCR immunosequencing, statistical association of individual TCRs with disease status, and machine learning. The aim of the study was to test whether cataloging public T cell receptors could identify signatures of past pathogen exposure. A separate validation cohort of roughly 110 different subjects was used in addition to the approximately 610-subject first cohort.

Results the study describes overall, beyond this receptor: Across donors, most TCR sequences were observed very rarely, whereas some public TCRs were present in many individuals. All 120 or so repertoires were used to score co-occurrence in the validation cohort in a later analysis, because that analysis had no HLA typing for the cohort. According to the authors, the approach could potentially be generalized to other disease states and immunological phenotypes. A later analysis found that TCRs clustered in the first cohort also tended to co-occur in the roughly 120 validation repertoires, with approximately 93% of cluster scores above 0. In vitro tests confirmed that three of the cytomegalovirus-associated TCR beta chains recognize cytomegalovirus antigens. The classifier was reported to diagnose cytomegalovirus status with high specificity and sensitivity in both the original and validation cohorts. The study listed 150 to 200 TCR beta chains as associated with cytomegalovirus.

The receptor library was made with the immunoSEQ multiplex PCR assay. As for how the authors treated the data: To diagnose cytomegalovirus status from the catalog of TCR beta chain sequences, a statistical classification framework was built. Held by TCRdb, this immuneACCESS table contains in-frame sequences only and omits some clones. Under half of the omission traces to an unresolved V gene where checked; the cause of the rest is unknown. D and trimming come from the DNA, and the V and J calls and clone size come from that table. The sample records approximately 50,000 clones, 88% of which are singletons. Of the sample, approximately 6.7% falls within the top ten clones.

The sequence is built from TRBV6-4 and TRBJ2-1, with a weak D call of TRBD2 (6 bases match). The receptor comes from a woman in her 30s in good health and CMV-seronegative. The specimen sequenced was PBMCs. The CDR3 corresponds to CASSPGLSPSNEQFF. Read as DNA, the sequence is TGTGCCAGCAGCCCCGGACTATCCCCCTCCAATGAGCAGTTCTTC.